These T cell receptor beta chains were read from a single sample in a study of blood T cell repertoires in COVID-19. Generated by immunoSEQ multiplex PCR, the TCRdb table keeps only in-frame clones and is missing some. The sample lists just over 650,000 clones, approximately 90% occurring once. Input material: peripheral blood. The receptors derive from a woman aged 18-29 years with acute or convalescent COVID-19. Both conserved end residues are part of each CDR3. Fields, in order: clone size, J gene, V gene, D gene, CDR3 length, CDR3 protein, CDR3 DNA. D genes are given only for firm matches. Rows give clone size only sometimes, using once, few, many, or a class for an expanded clone.

-	TRBJ1-2	TRBV7-9	-	15	CASSPPGLTNYGYTF	TGTGCCAGCAGCCCCCCGGGACTTACGAACTATGGCTACACCTTC
-	TRBJ1-5	TRBV28	TRBD1	17	CASSLGLGQGADQPQHF	TGTGCCAGCAGTTTAGGTTTGGGACAGGGCGCCGATCAGCCCCAGCATTTT
-	TRBJ1-5	TRBV29-1	-	13	CSVGGYSNQPQHF	TGCAGCGTAGGAGGGTATAGCAATCAGCCCCAGCATTTT
-	TRBJ1-3	TRBV6-6	-	12	CASSTAGNTIYF	TGTGCCAGCAGCACGGCTGGAAACACCATATATTTT
-	TRBJ1-3	TRBV9	TRBD1	14	CASSLGTESYTIYF	TGTGCCAGCAGCCTAGGGACAGAGTCCTACACCATATATTTT
-	TRBJ2-2	TRBV24-1	TRBD2	20	CATSDWASGLAGDGTGELFF	TGTGCCACCAGTGATTGGGCCTCGGGACTAGCGGGGGACGGCACCGGGGAGCTGTTTTTT
-	TRBJ1-6	TRBV25-1	-	15	CASSEWGVENSPLHF	TGTGCCAGCAGTGAATGGGGGGTAGAGAATTCACCCCTCCACTTT
once	TRBJ2-3	TRBV14	TRBD1	16	CASSPRPGQGTDTQYF	TGTGCCAGCAGTCCGAGGCCGGGACAGGGCACAGATACGCAGTATTTT
once	TRBJ1-1	TRBV7-2	-	15	CASSSAGRQNTEAFF	TGTGCCAGCAGCTCAGCGGGCAGGCAGAACACTGAAGCTTTCTTT
-	TRBJ2-2	TRBV27	-	11	CASSTWGELFF	TGTGCCAGCAGCACATGGGGGGAGCTGTTTTTT
-	TRBJ2-1	TRBV27	TRBD1	16	CASSWGDRGTGNEQFF	TGTGCCAGCAGTTGGGGGGACAGGGGAACGGGGAATGAGCAGTTCTTC
once	TRBJ1-1	TRBV6-6	TRBD1	15	CASGTGAAADTEAFF	TGTGCCAGCGGGACAGGGGCCGCTGCGGACACTGAAGCTTTCTTT
once	TRBJ2-3	TRBV6-1	TRBD2	15	CASSEASGGATQQYF	TGTGCCAGCAGTGAAGCTAGCGGGGGGGCCACGCAGCAGTATTTT
-	TRBJ1-6	TRBV6-5	-	14	CASSPRTRPSPLHF	TGTGCCAGCAGTCCTAGGACAAGGCCTTCACCCCTCCACTTT
-	TRBJ1-1	TRBV7-2	TRBD1	17	CASSNNRGRGMNTEAFF	TGTGCCAGCAGCAATAACAGGGGAAGGGGGATGAACACTGAAGCTTTCTTT
few	TRBJ1-6	TRBV27	-	14	CASSLHQLNSPLHF	TGTGCCAGCAGTTTACATCAACTTAATTCACCCCTCCACTTT
-	TRBJ1-2	TRBV7-2	TRBD1	15	CASSLGDRSGYGYTF	TGTGCCAGCAGCTTAGGGGACAGATCTGGCTATGGCTACACCTTC
-	TRBJ2-5	TRBV5-4	-	14	CASSLVGAKETQYF	TGTGCCAGCAGCTTGGTCGGAGCAAAAGAGACCCAGTACTTC
once	TRBJ1-2	TRBV5-1	TRBD1	14	CASSSRDRAGGYTF	TGCGCCAGCAGCTCACGGGACAGGGCGGGTGGCTACACCTTC
-	TRBJ1-5	TRBV2	TRBD1	15	CASRAGQGAAQPQHF	TGTGCCAGCAGAGCGGGACAGGGGGCTGCTCAGCCCCAGCATTTT
-	TRBJ1-3	TRBV30	-	15	CAWSLFGNSGNTIYF	TGTGCCTGGAGTCTCTTCGGGAACTCTGGAAACACCATATATTTT
-	TRBJ2-7	TRBV3-1/TRBV3-2	-	12	CASRQDSYEQYF	TGTGCCAGCAGACAGGACTCCTACGAGCAGTACTTC
-	TRBJ1-1	TRBV2	-	13	CASRQGLLTEAFF	TGTGCCAGCAGACAGGGTTTATTAACTGAAGCTTTCTTT
-	TRBJ1-1	TRBV15	-	16	CATSRDREYMNTEAFF	TGTGCCACCAGCAGAGATCGGGAATATATGAACACTGAAGCTTTCTTT
-	TRBJ2-3	TRBV4-2	TRBD1	16	CASSQGGQVGTDTQYF	TGTGCCAGCAGCCAAGGTGGACAGGTGGGCACAGATACGCAGTATTTT
-	TRBJ1-2	TRBV29-1	-	12	CSVEMGSGGYTF	TGCAGCGTTGAAATGGGATCAGGGGGCTACACCTTC
-	TRBJ2-7	TRBV5-4	TRBD2	16	CASSSRTSGDSYEQYF	TGTGCCAGCAGCTCACGGACTAGCGGGGACAGCTACGAGCAGTACTTC
-	TRBJ2-7	TRBV7-8	-	12	CASSPSGYEQYF	TGTGCCAGCAGCCCCTCGGGCTACGAGCAGTACTTC
-	TRBJ2-2	TRBV25-1	TRBD1	13	CASKKGAAGELFF	TGTGCCAGCAAGAAGGGGGCGGCCGGGGAGCTGTTTTTT
-	TRBJ1-2	TRBV7-2	-	15	CASSFYPGTAYGYTF	TGTGCCAGCAGCTTTTATCCGGGAACCGCCTATGGCTACACCTTC
-	TRBJ2-7	TRBV5-4	-	14	CASSFFPGSYEQYF	TGTGCCAGCAGCTTCTTCCCAGGGTCGTACGAGCAGTACTTC
once	TRBJ1-4	TRBV4-2	-	13	CASSQFYNEKLFF	TGTGCCAGCAGCCAATTCTATAATGAAAAACTGTTTTTT
-	TRBJ1-2	TRBV6-5	-	13	CASRVEGGYGYTF	TGTGCCAGCAGGGTAGAAGGGGGCTATGGCTACACCTTC
-	TRBJ2-7	TRBV3-1/TRBV3-2	TRBD1	15	CASAEAGQGRYEQYF	TGTGCCAGCGCAGAAGCGGGACAGGGAAGATACGAGCAGTACTTC
-	TRBJ1-3	TRBV12-3/TRBV12-4	-	13	CASSFQSGNTIYF	TGTGCCAGCAGCTTTCAGTCTGGAAACACCATATATTTT
-	TRBJ2-1	TRBV29-1	TRBD1	13	CSAAGTGGNEQFF	TGCAGCGCCGCCGGGACAGGGGGTAATGAGCAGTTCTTC
-	TRBJ2-7	TRBV4-3	-	13	CASSQREVGEQYF	TGCGCCAGCAGCCAACGGGAAGTAGGCGAGCAGTACTTC
-	TRBJ1-2	TRBV20-1	-	11	CSVPAGWGYTF	TGCAGTGTGCCGGCCGGGTGGGGCTACACCTTC
-	TRBJ2-7	TRBV18	-	15	CASSPPSVGGYEQYF	TGTGCCAGCTCACCACCTTCGGTTGGTGGCTACGAGCAGTACTTC
-	TRBJ1-2	TRBV11-2	-	15	CASSLLGQGHRGYTF	TGTGCCAGCAGCCTCCTGGGGCAGGGCCATAGGGGCTACACCTTC
-	TRBJ2-6	TRBV18	-	16	CASSPLQGSGANVLTF	TGTGCCAGCTCACCACTACAGGGCTCCGGGGCCAACGTCCTGACTTTC
-	TRBJ2-6	TRBV30	-	13	CASRTVGANVLTF	TGTGCCTCCCGGACAGTTGGGGCCAACGTCCTGACTTTC
-	TRBJ1-2	TRBV6-5	-	14	CASSYSSGVYGYTF	TGTGCCAGCAGTTACTCGAGTGGAGTCTATGGCTACACCTTC